This section outlines one T cell receptor beta chain sequence together with its context. As yet, its antigen is unknown. V shed 2 bases, J shed 5 bases, and the junction held 6 bases outside the gene matches. Germline V gives CDR1 ENHRY, CDR2 SYGVKD. The CDR3 extends over 16 amino acids. This entry belongs to a study of cytotoxic CD8 clonotypes in ibrutinib-treated CLL. Background on the study: Response specimens were obtained following a median treatment duration of around 12 months, with a range of 6 to 36. Points from the study as a whole: On treatment, the uncommon public clonotypes contracted or remained stable. Baseline levels were approached again at progression, after clonality had risen at ibrutinib response.

Measured with immunoSEQ multiplex PCR; TCRdb has only the in-frame clones, and not every one. The table shows more than 30,000 clones, with 69% occurring only once. The sequence derives from a human donor with chronic lymphocytic leukemia. Sequencing was performed on PBMCs, taken before ibrutinib treatment. V and J are TRBV10-3 and TRBJ2-2; 9 positions match TRBD2. CDR3 nucleotides: TGTGCCATCAGTGAGGGAAGCGGGAGGCATACCGGGGAGCTGTTTTTT. Translating it yields CAISEGSGRHTGELFF.